Shown below are 2 T cell receptor beta chains from a single sample sequenced in a study of T cell repertoires in cytomegalovirus infection. What these receptors recognize is not known. TCRdb used MiXCR to reprocess the reads, holding one entry per CDR3 protein. The sample has hundreds of thousands of distinct CDR3 sequences; about 28% are singletons. Sequences were derived from cultured PBMCs, sampled from culture after CMV antigen stimulation. These TCRs come from a human donor in good health (CMV status not recorded). Some clones in this sample may be carry-over from other donors' samples.

This clonotype was seen ten or more times. The rearrangement uses TRBV12-3 or TRBV12-4 and TRBJ1-4; 8 nucleotides match TRBD1. Unmatched junction bases numbered 8, after V lost 6 bases and J lost 8 bases. The CDR3 covers 14 residues. Here the CDR3 DNA reads TGTGCCAGCAGCCCGACAGGGGTCGGGGAAAAACTGTTTTTT. As protein: CASSPTGVGEKLFF.

This clonotype has just a few counts. The chain joins TRBV5-6 to TRBJ1-5, with D perhaps TRBD1 (6 bases). In germline, CDR1 is SGHDT, CDR2 YYEEEE. Trimming took off 4 bases at V and 7 bases at J, with 18 bases between the two ends. The CDR3 consists of 15 residues. The CDR3 is CASSRGQGSGQPQHF. In DNA form, the CDR3 reads TGTGCCAGCAGCCGCGGGCAGGGGTCGGGGCAGCCCCAGCATTTT.